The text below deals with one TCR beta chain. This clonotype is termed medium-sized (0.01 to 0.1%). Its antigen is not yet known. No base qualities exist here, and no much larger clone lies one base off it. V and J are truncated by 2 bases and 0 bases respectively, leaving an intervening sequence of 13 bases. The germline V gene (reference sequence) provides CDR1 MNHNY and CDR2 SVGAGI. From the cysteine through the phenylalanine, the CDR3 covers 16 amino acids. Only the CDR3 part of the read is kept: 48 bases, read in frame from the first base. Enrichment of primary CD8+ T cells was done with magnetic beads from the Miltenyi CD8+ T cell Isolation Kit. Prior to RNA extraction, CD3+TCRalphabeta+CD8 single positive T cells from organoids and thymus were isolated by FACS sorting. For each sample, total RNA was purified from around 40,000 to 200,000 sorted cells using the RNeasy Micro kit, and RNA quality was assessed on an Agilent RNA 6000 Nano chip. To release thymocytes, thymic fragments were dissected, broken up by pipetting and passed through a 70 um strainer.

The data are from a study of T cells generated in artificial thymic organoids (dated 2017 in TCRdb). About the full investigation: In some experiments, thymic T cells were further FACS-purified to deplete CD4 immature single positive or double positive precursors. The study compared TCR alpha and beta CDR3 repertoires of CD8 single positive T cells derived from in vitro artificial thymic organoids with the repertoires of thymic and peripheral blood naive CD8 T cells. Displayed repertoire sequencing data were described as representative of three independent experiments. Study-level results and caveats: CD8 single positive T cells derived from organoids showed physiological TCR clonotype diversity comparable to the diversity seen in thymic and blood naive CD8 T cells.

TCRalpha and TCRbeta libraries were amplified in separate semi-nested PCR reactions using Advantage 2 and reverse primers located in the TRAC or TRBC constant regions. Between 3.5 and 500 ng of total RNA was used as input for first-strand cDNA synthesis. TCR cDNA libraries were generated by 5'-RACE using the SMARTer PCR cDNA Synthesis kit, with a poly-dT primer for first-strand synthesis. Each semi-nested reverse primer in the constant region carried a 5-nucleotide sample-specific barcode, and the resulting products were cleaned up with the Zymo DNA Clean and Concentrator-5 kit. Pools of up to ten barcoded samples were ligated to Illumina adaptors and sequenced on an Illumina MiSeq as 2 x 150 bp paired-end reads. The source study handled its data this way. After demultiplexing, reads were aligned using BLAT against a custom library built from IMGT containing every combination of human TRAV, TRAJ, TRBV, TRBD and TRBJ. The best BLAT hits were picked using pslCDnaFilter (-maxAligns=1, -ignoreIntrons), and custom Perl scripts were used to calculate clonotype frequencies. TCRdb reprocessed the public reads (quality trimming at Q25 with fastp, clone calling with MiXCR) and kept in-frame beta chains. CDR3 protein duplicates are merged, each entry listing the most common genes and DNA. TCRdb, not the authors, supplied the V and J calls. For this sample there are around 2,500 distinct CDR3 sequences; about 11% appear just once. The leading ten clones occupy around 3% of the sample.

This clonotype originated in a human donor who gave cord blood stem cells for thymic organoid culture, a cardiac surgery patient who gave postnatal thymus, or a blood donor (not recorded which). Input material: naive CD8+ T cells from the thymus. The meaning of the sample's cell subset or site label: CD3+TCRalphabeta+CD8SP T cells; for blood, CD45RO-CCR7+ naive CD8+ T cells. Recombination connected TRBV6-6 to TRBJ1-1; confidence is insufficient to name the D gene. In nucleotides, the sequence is TGTGCCAGCAGTTACGTGTCAGTGTTCATGAACACTGAAGCTTTCTTT. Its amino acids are CASSYVSVFMNTEAFF.